This T cell receptor (beta chain) emerged from a study of blood T cell repertoires in COVID-19. Looked up from germline, CDR1 is LNHNV and CDR2 is YYDKDF (reference sequence). There are 14 residues in the CDR3. V shed 5 bases, J shed 12 bases, and the junction held 10 bases outside the gene matches. Some clones are missing from TCRdb's copy, which holds only in-frame ones; the method was immunoSEQ multiplex PCR. The table has about 400,000 clones, roughly 90% seen once. This sequence was found in a man in his forties with acute or convalescent COVID-19. The chain couples TRBV15 to TRBJ1-6; 7 positions agree with TRBD1. The source material was peripheral blood. The CDR3 DNA follows: TGTGCCACCAGCGATAAGAGGACAGGTGTACCCCTCCACTTT. This sequence encodes CATSDKRTGVPLHF.